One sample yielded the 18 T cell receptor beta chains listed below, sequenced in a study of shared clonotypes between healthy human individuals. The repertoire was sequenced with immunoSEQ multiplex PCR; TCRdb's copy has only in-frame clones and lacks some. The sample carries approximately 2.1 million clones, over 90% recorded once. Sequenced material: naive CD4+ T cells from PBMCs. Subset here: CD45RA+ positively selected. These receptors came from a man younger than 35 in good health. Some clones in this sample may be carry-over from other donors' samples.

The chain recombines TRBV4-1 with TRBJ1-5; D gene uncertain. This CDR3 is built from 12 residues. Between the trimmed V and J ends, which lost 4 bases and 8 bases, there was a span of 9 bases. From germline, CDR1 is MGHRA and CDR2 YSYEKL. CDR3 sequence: CASSPPLEPQHF. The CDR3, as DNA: TGCGCCAGCAGCCCTCCGCTGGAGCCCCAGCATTTT.

The CDR3 DNA is TGTGCCAGCAGCTCCCCCTGGGACCTCTCCTACGAGCAGTACTTC. Translated, it gives CASSSPWDLSYEQYF. V gene TRBV7-2 combines with J gene TRBJ2-7; perhaps D is TRBD1 or TRBD2 (5 bases each). Germline lookup yields CDR1 SGHTA and CDR2 FQGNSA. This CDR3 region has 15 residues. Trimming cost V 4 bases and J 0 bases, with 13 bases left between them.

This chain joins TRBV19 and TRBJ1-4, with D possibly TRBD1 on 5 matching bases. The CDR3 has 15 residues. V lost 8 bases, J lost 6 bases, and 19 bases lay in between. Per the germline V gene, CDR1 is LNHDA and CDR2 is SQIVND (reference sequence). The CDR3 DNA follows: TGTGCCAGTGCGGGAACGGGGGGTCAGGATGAAAAACTGTTTTTT. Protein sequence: CASAGTGGQDEKLFF.

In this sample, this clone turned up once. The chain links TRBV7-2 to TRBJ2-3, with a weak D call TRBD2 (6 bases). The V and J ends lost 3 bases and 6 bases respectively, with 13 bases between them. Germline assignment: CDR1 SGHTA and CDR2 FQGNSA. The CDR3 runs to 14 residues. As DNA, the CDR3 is TGTGCCAGCAGCTTTGGGGACTTCCTGGATACGCAGTATTTT. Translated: CASSFGDFLDTQYF.

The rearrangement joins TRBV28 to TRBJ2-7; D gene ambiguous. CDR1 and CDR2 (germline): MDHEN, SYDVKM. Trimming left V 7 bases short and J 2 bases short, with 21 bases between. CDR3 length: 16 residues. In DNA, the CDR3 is TGTGCCAGCACCACAAAGGTACGTCAACTCACCTACGAGCAGTACTTC. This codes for CASTTKVRQLTYEQYF.

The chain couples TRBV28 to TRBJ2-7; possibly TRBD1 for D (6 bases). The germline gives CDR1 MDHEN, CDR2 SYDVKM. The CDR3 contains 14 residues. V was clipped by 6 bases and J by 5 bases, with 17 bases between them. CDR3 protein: CASRNQDSAHEQYF. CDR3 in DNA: TGTGCCAGCAGGAATCAGGACAGTGCCCACGAGCAGTACTTC.

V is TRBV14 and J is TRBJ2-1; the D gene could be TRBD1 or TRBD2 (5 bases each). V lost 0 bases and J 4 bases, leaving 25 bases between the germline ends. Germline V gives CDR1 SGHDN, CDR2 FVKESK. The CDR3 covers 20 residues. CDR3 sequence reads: CASSQDQRLRDGVFYNEQFF. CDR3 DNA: TGTGCCAGCAGCCAAGACCAGCGCCTCCGGGACGGAGTCTTTTACAATGAGCAGTTCTTC.

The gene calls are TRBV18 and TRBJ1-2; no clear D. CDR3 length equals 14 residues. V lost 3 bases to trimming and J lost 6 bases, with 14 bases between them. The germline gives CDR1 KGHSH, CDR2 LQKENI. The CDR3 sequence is CASSPAGQLDGYTF. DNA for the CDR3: TGTGCCAGCTCACCTGCGGGCCAGTTGGATGGCTACACCTTC.

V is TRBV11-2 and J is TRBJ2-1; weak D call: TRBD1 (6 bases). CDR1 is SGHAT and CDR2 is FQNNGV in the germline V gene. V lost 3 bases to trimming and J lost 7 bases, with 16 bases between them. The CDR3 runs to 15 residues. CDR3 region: CASSFQGLGANEQFF. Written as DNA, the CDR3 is TGTGCCAGCAGCTTCCAAGGACTGGGGGCAAATGAGCAGTTCTTC. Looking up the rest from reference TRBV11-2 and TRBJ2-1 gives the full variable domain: EAGVAQSPRYKIIEKRQSVAFWCNPISGHATLYWYQQILGQGPKLLIQFQNNGVVDDSQLPKDRFSAERLKGVDSTLKIQPAKLEDSAVYLCASSFQGLGANEQFFGPGTRLTVL.

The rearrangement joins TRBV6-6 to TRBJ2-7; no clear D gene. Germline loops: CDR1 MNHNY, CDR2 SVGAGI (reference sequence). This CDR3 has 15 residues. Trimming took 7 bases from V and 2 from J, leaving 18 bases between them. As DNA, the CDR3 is TGTGCCAGCACGGCCATTCCTGGCGCAACCTACGAGCAGTACTTC. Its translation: CASTAIPGATYEQYF.

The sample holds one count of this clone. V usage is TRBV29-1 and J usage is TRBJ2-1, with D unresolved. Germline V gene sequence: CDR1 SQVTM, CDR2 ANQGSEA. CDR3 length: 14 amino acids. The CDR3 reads CSVTLMSRYNEQFF. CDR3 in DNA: TGCAGTGTGACCCTTATGTCTCGGTACAATGAGCAGTTCTTC.

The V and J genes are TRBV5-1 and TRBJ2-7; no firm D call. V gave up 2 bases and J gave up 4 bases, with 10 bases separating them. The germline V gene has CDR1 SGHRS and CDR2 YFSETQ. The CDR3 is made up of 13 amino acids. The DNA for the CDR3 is TGCGCCAGCAGCTTCGGCAGGAAGTACGAGCAGTACTTC. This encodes CASSFGRKYEQYF.

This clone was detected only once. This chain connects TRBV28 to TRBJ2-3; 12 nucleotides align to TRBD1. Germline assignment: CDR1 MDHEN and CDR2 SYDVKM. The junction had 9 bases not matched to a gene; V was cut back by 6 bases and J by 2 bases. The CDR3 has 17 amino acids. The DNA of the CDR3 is TGTGCCAGCAGCCAGTGGGACAGGGGGCGACCCACAGATACGCAGTATTTT. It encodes CASSQWDRGRPTDTQYF.

The CDR3 here is CASGHRDRGYEQYF. The CDR3 coding sequence is TGTGCCAGTGGACACCGGGACAGGGGGTACGAGCAGTACTTC. The chain combines TRBV19 with TRBJ2-7; 11 nucleotides line up with TRBD1. This CDR3 contains 14 residues. Trimming cost V 8 bases and J 4 bases; bases outside gene matches: 7. CDR1 is LNHDA, CDR2 SQIVND, per germline (reference sequence).

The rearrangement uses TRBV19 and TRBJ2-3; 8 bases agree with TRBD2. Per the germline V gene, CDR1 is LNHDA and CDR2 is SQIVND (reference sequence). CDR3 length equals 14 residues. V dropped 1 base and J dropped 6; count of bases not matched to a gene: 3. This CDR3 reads CASSIGASGDTQYF. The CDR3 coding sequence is TGTGCCAGTAGTATAGGGGCTAGCGGGGATACGCAGTATTTT.

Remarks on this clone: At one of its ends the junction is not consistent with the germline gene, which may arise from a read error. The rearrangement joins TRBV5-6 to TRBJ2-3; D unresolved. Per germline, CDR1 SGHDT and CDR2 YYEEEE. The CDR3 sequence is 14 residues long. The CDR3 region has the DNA TGTGCCAGCAGCCTCCTGGCCCCCACAAATACGCAGTATTTT. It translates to CASSLLAPTNTQYF.

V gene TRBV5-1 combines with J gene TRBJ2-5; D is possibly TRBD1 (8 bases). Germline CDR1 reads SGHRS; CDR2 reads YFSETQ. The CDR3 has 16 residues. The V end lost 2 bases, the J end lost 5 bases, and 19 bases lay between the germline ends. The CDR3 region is CASSFSGQGGTETQYF. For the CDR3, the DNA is TGCGCCAGCAGCTTTTCCGGACAGGGAGGGACGGAGACCCAGTACTTC.

The CDR3 DNA sequence: TGTGCCAGCAGCTCCCCCTTATATAACACTGAAGCTTTCTTT. This gives the protein CASSSPLYNTEAFF. V is TRBV7-6 and J is TRBJ1-1; unclear D gene. The germline V and J ends were trimmed by 4 bases and 2 bases, with 11 bases remaining between them. There are 14 residues in the CDR3. Looked up from germline, CDR1 is SGHVS and CDR2 is FNYEAQ.